The 8 T cell receptor beta chains presented below share a single source sample, sequenced in a study of beta chain features in type 1 diabetes. Study results and limitations: Shorter TCRB CDR3s, moderately but significantly so, were found in Type 1 diabetes patients in all four CD4+ subsets.

Expressed TCRB transcripts were sequenced after all isolated RNA was converted to cDNA. Libraries were prepared by immunoSEQ multiplex PCR; TCRdb keeps only in-frame clonotypes and omits some of them. In the table there are 640,000 or so clones, roughly 13% of which are singletons. These receptors have no identified antigens. Sequencing was carried out using naive CD4+ T cells from blood. These receptors originate from a young man with type 1 diabetes.

This clone turned up a few times. Other DNA sequences in the same sample also yield this CDR3. The CDR3: CASSLVGETQYF. DNA for the CDR3: TGTGCCAGCAGCTTAGTGGGGGAGACCCAGTACTTC. The gene calls are TRBV7-2 and TRBJ2-5; D is unresolved. Germline CDR1 SGHTA, CDR2 FQGNSA. The CDR3 loop spans 12 amino acids. The V end lost 1 base, the J end lost 5 bases, and 5 bases lay between the germline ends.

A few counts support this clone. The chain has TRBV18 and TRBJ1-5; unclear D gene. This CDR3 is 13 amino acids long. CDR1 is KGHSH, CDR2 LQKENI, per germline. V dropped 0 bases and J dropped 6 bases, with 6 bases sitting between them. The CDR3 sequence is CASSPPMTQPQHF. The DNA of the CDR3 is TGTGCCAGCTCACCACCCATGACTCAGCCCCAGCATTTT.

The chain has TRBV30 and TRBJ2-7; D ambiguous. Per the germline V gene, CDR1 is GTSNPN and CDR2 is SVGIG (reference sequence). V lost 0 bases and J 0 bases, leaving 9 bases between the germline ends. The CDR3 consists of 14 residues. The CDR3: CAWSVLASSYEQYF. The CDR3 DNA sequence: TGTGCCTGGAGTGTATTGGCCAGCTCCTACGAGCAGTACTTC.

This clone was counted a few times. The chain is built from TRBV15 and TRBJ1-1, with 9 nucleotides matching TRBD1. The CDR3 covers 16 residues. Looked up from germline, CDR1 is LNHNV and CDR2 is YYDKDF (reference sequence). Losses at the gene ends were 1 base for V and 4 bases for J; bases not matched to a gene: 7. In DNA, the CDR3 is TGTGCCACCAGCAGAGTGGGGACAGGGATGGGCACTGAAGCTTTCTTT. Protein product: CATSRVGTGMGTEAFF. Using reference TRBV15 and TRBJ1-1 for the parts outside the CDR3, the full variable domain is DAMVIQNPRYQVTQFGKPVTLSCSQTLNHNVMYWYQQKSSQAPKLLFHYYDKDFNNEADTPDNFQSRRPNTSFCFLDIRSPGLGDTAMYLCATSRVGTGMGTEAFFGQGTRLTVV.

This clone was recorded a few times. V usage is TRBV29-1 and J usage is TRBJ2-1, with D possibly TRBD2 on 5 matching bases. The CDR3 totals 13 residues. Looked up from germline, CDR1 is SQVTM and CDR2 is ANQGSEA. Trimming took off 3 bases at V and 9 bases at J, with 15 bases between the two ends. The CDR3 DNA reads as TGCAGCGTTGATAGGCCCCGAGGGCTTGAGCAGTTCTTC. Its translation is CSVDRPRGLEQFF.

CDR3 DNA: TGTGCCAGCAGCGGTGGGTCCGGGACTAGCGGGAGCAATGAGCAGTTCTTC. It is translated as CASSGGSGTSGSNEQFF. V is TRBV7-2 and J is TRBJ2-1; 14 bases align to TRBD2. The germline CDR1 and CDR2 sequences are SGHTA and FQGNSA. CDR3 size: 17 residues. Trimming cost V 5 bases and J 6 bases; bases outside gene matches: 9.

This rearrangement joins TRBV27 to TRBJ2-5, with TRBD2 matching 10 bases. V trimming: 6 bases; J trimming: 5 bases; junction bases outside the gene matches: 6. Germline V gives CDR1 MNHEY, CDR2 SMNVEV (reference sequence). The CDR3 length is 14 residues. The CDR3 region has the DNA TGTGCCAGCAGGCTAGCGGGAGATGGGGAGACCCAGTACTTC. It specifies CASRLAGDGETQYF.

In this sample, this clone turned up a few times. V and J are TRBV29-1 and TRBJ2-1; 9 bases agree with TRBD1. CDR1 is SQVTM and CDR2 is ANQGSEA in the germline V gene. The V segment lost 6 bases and the J segment 7 bases; nucleotides outside the gene matches: 10. The CDR3 loop spans 14 amino acids. DNA of the CDR3: TGCAGCGTCGCCCCCGGGACAGGGAGAAATGAGCAGTTCTTC. It codes for CSVAPGTGRNEQFF.